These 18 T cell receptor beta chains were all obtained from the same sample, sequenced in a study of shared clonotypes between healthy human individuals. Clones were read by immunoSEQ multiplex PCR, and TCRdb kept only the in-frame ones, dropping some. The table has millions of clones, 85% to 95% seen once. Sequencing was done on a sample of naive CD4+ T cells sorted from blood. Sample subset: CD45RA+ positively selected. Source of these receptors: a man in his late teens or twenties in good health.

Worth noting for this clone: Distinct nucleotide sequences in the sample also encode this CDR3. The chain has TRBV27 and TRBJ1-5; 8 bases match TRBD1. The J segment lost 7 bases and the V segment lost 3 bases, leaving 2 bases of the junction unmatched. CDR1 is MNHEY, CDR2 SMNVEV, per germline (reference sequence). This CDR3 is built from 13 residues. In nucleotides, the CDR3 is TGTGCCAGCAGTTTGACAGGGGTGCAGCCCCAGCATTTT. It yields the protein CASSLTGVQPQHF.

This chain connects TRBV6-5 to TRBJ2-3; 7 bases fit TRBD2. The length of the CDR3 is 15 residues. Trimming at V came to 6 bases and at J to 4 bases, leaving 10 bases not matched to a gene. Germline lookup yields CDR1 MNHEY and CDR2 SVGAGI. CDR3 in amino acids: CASRFSGREPDTQYF. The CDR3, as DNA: TGTGCCAGCAGATTCTCGGGGCGGGAGCCAGATACGCAGTATTTT.

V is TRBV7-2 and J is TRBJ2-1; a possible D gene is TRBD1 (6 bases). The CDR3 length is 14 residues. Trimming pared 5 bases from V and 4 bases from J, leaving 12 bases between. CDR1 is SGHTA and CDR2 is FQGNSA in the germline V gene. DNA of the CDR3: TGTGCCAGCAGCAACAGGGTTCTTTACAATGAGCAGTTCTTC. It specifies CASSNRVLYNEQFF.

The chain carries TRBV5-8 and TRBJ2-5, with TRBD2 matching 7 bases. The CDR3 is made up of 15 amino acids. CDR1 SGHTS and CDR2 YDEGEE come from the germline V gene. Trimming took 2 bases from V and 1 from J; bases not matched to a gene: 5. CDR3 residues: CASSFRLAAQETQYF. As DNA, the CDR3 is TGTGCCAGCAGCTTCCGTCTAGCGGCCCAAGAGACCCAGTACTTC.

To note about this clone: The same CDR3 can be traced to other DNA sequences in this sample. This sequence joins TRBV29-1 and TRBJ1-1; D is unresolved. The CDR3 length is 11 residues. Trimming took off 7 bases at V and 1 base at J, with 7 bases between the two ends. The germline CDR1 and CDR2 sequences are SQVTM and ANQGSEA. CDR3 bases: TGCAGCGCCCAGGAGAACACTGAAGCTTTCTTT. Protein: CSAQENTEAFF.

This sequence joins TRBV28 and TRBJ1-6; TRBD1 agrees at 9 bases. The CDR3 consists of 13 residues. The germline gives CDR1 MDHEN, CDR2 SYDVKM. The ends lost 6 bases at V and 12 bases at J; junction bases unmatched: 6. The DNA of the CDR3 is TGTGCCAGCAGATCCGGGACAGGGAAACCCCTCCACTTT. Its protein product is CASRSGTGKPLHF.

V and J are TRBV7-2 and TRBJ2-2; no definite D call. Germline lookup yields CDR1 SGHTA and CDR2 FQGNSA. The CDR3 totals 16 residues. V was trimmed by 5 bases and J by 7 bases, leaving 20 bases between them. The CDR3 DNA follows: TGTGCCAGCAGCCTAGATGGGCTACCGGGTGGCGGGGAGCTGTTTTTT. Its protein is CASSLDGLPGGGELFF.

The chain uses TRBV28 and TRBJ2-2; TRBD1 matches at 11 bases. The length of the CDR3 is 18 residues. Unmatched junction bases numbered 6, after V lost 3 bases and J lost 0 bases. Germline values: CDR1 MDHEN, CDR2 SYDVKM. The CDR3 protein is CASSFLGQGAANTGELFF. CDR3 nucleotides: TGTGCCAGCAGTTTCTTAGGACAGGGGGCGGCGAACACCGGGGAGCTGTTTTTT.

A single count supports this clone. The CDR3 coding sequence is TGTGCCAGCAGCCACCCAAATCGGGACTTCCAAGAGACCCAGTACTTC. Residues: CASSHPNRDFQETQYF. The genes are TRBV7-9 and TRBJ2-5, with D tentatively TRBD2 (6 bases). CDR3 length: 16 amino acids. V lost 5 bases to trimming and J lost 1 base, with 17 bases between them. Germline V gene lookup returns CDR1 SEHNR and CDR2 FQNEAQ (reference sequence). The full variable domain, completed using reference TRBV7-9 and TRBJ2-5, is DTGVSQNPRHKITKRGQNVTFRCDPISEHNRLYWYRQTLGQGPEFLTYFQNEAQLEKSRLLSDRFSAERPKGSFSTLEIQRTEQGDSAMYLCASSHPNRDFQETQYFGPGTRLLVL.

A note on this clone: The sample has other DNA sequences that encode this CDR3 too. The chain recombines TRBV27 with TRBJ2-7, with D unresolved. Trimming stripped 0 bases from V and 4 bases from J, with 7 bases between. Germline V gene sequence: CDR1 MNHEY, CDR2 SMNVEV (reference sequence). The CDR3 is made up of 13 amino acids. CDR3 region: CASSLSSGYEQYF. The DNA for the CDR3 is TGTGCCAGCAGTTTATCGTCCGGGTACGAGCAGTACTTC.

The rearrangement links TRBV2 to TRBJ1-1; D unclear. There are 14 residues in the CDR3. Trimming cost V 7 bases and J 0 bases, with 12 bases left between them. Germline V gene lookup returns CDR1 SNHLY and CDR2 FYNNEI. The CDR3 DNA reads TGTGCCAGCAACCTCAACATTCTGAACACTGAAGCTTTCTTT. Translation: CASNLNILNTEAFF.

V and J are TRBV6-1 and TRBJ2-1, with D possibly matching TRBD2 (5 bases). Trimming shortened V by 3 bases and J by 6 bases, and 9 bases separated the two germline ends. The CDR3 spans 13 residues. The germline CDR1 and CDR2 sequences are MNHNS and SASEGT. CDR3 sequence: CASSDGSGNEQFF. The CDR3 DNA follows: TGTGCCAGCAGTGATGGGAGCGGCAATGAGCAGTTCTTC.

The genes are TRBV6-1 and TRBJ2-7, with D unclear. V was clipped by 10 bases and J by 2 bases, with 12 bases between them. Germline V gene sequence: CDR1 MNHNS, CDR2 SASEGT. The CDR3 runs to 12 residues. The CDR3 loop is CATAKGTYEQYF. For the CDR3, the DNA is TGTGCCACAGCCAAAGGGACCTACGAGCAGTACTTC.

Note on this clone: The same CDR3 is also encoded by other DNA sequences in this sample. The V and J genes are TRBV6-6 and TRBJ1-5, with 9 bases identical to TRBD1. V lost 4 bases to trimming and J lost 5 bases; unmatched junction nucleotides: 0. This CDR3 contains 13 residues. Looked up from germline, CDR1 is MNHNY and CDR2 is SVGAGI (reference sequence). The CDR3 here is CASSWDRDQPQHF. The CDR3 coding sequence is TGTGCCAGCAGTTGGGACAGGGATCAGCCCCAGCATTTT.

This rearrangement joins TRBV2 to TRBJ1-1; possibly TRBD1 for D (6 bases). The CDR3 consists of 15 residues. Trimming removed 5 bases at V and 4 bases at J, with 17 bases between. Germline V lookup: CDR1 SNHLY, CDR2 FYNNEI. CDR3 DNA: TGTGCCAGCAGTCTAATGGGGGGGCTTGGCACTGAAGCTTTCTTT. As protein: CASSLMGGLGTEAFF.

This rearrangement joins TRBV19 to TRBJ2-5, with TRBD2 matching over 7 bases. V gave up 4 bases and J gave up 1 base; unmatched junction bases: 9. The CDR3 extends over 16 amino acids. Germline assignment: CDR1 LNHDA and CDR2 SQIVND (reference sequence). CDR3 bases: TGTGCCAGTAGTAATCGGCTAGCGGTGGCCCAAGAGACCCAGTACTTC. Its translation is CASSNRLAVAQETQYF.

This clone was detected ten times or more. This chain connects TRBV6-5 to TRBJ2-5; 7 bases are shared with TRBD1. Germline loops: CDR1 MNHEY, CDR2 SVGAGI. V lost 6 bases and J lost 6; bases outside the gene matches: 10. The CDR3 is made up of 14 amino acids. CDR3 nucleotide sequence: TGTGCCAGCAGCCCCGGACAGGCACGAAAGACCCAGTACTTC. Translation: CASSPGQARKTQYF.

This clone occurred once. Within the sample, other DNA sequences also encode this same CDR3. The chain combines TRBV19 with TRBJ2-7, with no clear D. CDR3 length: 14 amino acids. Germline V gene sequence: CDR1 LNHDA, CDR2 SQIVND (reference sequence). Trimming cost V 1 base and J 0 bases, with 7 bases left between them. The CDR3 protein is CASSIGQSSYEQYF. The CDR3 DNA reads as TGTGCCAGTAGTATAGGTCAAAGCTCCTACGAGCAGTACTTC.